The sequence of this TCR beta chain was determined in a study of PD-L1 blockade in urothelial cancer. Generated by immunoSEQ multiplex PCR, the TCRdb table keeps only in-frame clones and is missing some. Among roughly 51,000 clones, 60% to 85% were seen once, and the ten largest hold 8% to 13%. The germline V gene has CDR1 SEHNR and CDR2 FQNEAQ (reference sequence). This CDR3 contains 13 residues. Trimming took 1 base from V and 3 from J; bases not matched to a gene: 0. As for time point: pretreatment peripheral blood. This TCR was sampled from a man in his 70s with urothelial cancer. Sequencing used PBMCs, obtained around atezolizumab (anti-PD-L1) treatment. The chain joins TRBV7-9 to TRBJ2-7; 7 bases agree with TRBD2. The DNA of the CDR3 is TGTGCCAGCAGCTTAGGCGGGGGCTACGAGCAGTACTTC. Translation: CASSLGGGYEQYF.